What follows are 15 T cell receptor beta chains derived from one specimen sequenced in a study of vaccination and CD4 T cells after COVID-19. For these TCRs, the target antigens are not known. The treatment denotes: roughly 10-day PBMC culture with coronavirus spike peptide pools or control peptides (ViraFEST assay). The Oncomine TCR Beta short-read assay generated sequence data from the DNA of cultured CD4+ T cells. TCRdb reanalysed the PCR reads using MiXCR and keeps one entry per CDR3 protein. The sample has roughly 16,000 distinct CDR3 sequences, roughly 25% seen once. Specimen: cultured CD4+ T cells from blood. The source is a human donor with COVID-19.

CDR3 region: CSAIPQGDTQYF. In nucleotides, the CDR3 is TGCAGTGCTATCCCACAGGGAGATACGCAGTATTTT. The chain employs TRBV20-1 and TRBJ2-3; perhaps TRBD1 as D (6 bases). In germline, CDR1 is DFQATT, CDR2 SNEGSKA (reference sequence). There are 12 residues in the CDR3. V was trimmed by 4 bases and J by 5 bases, leaving 10 bases between them.

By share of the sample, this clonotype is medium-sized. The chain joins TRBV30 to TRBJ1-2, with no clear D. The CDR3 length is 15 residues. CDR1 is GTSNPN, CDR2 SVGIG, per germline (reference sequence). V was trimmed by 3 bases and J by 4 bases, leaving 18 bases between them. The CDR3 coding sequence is TGTGCCTGGAGCCGTAGTCGGTCAGGTGGCTATGGCTACACCTTC. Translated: CAWSRSRSGGYGYTF.

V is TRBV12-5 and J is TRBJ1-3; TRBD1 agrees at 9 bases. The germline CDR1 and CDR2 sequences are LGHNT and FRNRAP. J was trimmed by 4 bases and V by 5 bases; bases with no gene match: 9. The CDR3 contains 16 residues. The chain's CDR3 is CASGRRGQGIGNTIYF. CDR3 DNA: TGTGCTAGTGGTCGGAGGGGACAGGGTATCGGAAACACCATATATTTT.

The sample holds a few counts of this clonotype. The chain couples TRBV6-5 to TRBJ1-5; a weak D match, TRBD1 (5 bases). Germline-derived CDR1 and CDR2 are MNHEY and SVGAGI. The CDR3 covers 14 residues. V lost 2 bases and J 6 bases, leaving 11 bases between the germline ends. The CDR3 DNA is TGTGCCAGCAGTTACGAGGGGTACGGTCAGCCCCAGCATTTT. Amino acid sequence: CASSYEGYGQPQHF.

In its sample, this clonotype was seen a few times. CDR3 loop: CASSSGGTGELFF. CDR3 bases: TGCGCCAGCAGTTCCGGGGGCACCGGGGAGCTGTTTTTT. The V gene is TRBV10-1, the J gene TRBJ2-2, with D possibly being TRBD2 (6 bases). The CDR3 has 13 amino acids. The germline V gene has CDR1 WNHNN and CDR2 SYGVQD (reference sequence). V was cut by 5 bases and J by 4 bases, with 8 bases left in between.

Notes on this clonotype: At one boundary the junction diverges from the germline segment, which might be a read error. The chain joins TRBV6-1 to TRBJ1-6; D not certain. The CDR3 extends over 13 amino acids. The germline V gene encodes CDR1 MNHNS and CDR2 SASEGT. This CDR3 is CASSEVNNSPLHF. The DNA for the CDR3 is TGTGCCAGCAGCGAAGTCAATAATTCACCCCTCCACTTT.

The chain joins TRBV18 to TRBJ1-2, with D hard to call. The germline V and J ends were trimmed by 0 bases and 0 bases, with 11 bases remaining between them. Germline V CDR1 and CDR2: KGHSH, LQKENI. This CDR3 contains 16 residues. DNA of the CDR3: TGTGCCAGCTCACCACCGTTTCGGCAGACTAACTATGGCTACACCTTC. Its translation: CASSPPFRQTNYGYTF.

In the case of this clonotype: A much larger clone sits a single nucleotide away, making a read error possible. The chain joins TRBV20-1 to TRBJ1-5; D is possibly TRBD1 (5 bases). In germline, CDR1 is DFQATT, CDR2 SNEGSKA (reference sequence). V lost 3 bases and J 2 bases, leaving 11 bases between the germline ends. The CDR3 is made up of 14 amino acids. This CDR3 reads CSASWARGNQPQHF. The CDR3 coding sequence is TGCAGTGCTAGTTGGGCCAGGGGCAATCAGCCCCAGCATTTT.

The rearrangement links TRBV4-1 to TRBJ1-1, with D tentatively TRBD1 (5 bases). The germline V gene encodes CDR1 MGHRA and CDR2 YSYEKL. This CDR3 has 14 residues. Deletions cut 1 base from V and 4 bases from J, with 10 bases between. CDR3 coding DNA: TGCGCCAGCAGCCAAGTTCAAGGGGTCACTGAAGCTTTCTTT. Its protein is CASSQVQGVTEAFF.

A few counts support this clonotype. CDR3 amino acids: CASSQDPQGNYGYTF. The CDR3 coding sequence is TGTGCCAGCAGCCAAGATCCCCAGGGAAACTATGGCTACACCTTC. The gene calls are TRBV4-2 and TRBJ1-2; D possibly corresponds to TRBD1 (5 bases). Germline V lookup: CDR1 LGHNA, CDR2 YNFKEQ. This CDR3 spans 15 amino acids. V shed 0 bases and J shed 2 bases, with 10 bases lying between them.

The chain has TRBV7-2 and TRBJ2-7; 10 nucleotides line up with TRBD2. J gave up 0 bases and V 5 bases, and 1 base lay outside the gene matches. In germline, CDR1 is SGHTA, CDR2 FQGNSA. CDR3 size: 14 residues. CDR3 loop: CASSRLAGSYEQYF. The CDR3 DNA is TGTGCCAGCAGCCGACTAGCGGGCTCCTACGAGCAGTACTTC.

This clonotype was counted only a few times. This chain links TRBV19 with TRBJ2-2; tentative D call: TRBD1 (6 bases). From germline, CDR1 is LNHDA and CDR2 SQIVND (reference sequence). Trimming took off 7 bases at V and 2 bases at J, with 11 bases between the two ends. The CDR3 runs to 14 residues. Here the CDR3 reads CASNRGQNTGELFF. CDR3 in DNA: TGTGCCAGTAATAGGGGACAAAACACCGGGGAGCTGTTTTTT.

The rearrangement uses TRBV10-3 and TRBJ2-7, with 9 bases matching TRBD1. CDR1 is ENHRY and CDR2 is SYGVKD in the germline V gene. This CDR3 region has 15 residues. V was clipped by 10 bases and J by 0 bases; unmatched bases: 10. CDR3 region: CATGGQGVGSYEQYF. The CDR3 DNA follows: TGTGCCACTGGGGGACAGGGAGTAGGCTCCTACGAGCAGTACTTC.

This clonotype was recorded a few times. The CDR3 DNA reads TGCAGTGCTAGAGTTGCGGCTAGCGCTTACAATGAGCAGTTCTTC. Amino acids: CSARVAASAYNEQFF. The chain links TRBV20-1 to TRBJ2-1; TRBD2 is a possible D gene (6 bases). The CDR3 extends over 15 amino acids. Germline V gives CDR1 DFQATT, CDR2 SNEGSKA (reference sequence). The V end was cut by 1 base, the J end by 4 bases, with 14 bases between.

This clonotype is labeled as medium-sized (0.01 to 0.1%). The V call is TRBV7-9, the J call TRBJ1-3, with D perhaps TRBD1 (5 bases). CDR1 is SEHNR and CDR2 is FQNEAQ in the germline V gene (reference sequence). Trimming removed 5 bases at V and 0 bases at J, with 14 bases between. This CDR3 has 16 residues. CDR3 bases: TGTGCCAGCAGCCCGCGGGGACGGAGCTCTGGAAACACCATATATTTT. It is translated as CASSPRGRSSGNTIYF.